Sequencing of this TCR beta chain was carried out in a study of T cells in Graves' hyperthyroidism and ophthalmopathy. Broader study findings: In the analysis, a 13 V-J model separated ophthalmopathy from stable hyperthyroidism.

The CDR3 regions of TCR beta were amplified from RNA transcripts. With the HTBI primer set, the TCR CDR3 went through a first round of RT-PCR. TCRdb itself ran the multiplex PCR reads through MiXCR, one entry per CDR3 protein. This sample has 600,000 to 750,000 distinct CDR3 sequences, with about 18% found just once. Many counts were recorded for this clonotype. Its antigen remains unidentified. The sequencing sample was made of blood. This receptor was obtained from a man aged 50-59 years with Graves' hyperthyroidism.

This CDR3 is CAWSKRNEQFF. The CDR3 DNA is TGTGCCTGGAGTAAGAGGAATGAGCAGTTCTTC. The chain couples TRBV30 to TRBJ2-1; D is undetermined. The V end was cut by 2 bases, the J end by 7 bases, with 6 bases between. Germline V gene data show CDR1 as GTSNPN and CDR2 as SVGIG (reference sequence). This CDR3 comprises 11 residues.